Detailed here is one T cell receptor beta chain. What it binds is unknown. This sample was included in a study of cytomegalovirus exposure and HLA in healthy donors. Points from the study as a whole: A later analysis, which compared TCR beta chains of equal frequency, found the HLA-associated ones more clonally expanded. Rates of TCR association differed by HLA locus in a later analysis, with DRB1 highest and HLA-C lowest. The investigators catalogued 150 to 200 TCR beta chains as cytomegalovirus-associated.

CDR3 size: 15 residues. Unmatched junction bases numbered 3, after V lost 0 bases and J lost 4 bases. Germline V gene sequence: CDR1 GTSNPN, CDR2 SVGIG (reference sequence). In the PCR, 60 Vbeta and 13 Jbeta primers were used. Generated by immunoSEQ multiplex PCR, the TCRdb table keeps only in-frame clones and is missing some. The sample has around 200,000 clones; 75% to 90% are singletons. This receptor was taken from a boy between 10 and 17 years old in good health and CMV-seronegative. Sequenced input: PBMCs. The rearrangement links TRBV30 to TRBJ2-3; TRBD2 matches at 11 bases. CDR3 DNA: TGTGCCTGGAGTGTTACTAGCGGGGGATCAGATACGCAGTATTTT. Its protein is CAWSVTSGGSDTQYF.